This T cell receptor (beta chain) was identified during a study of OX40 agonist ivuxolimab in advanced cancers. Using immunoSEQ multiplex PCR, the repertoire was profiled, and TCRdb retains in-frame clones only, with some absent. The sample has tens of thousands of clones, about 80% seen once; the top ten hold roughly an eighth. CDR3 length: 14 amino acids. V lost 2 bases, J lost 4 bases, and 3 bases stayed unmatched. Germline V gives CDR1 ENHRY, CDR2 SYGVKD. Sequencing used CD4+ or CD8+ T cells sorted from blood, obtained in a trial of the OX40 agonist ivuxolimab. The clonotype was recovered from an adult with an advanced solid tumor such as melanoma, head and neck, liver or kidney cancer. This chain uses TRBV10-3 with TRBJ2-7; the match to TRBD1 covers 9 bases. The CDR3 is CAISEGGQGYEQYF. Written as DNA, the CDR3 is TGTGCCATCAGTGAGGGGGGACAGGGATACGAGCAGTACTTC.